This T cell receptor beta chain is from a study of blood T cell repertoires in COVID-19. This CDR3 comprises 14 residues. With 0 bases removed from V and 4 bases from J, the gap between germline ends came to 7 bases. The germline CDR1 and CDR2 sequences are SGHKS and YYEKEE (reference sequence). Adults between roughly 18 and 90 years of age took part from 20 to 25 US areas. Original processing notes: Amplification from reference gene primers served as the basis for estimated nucleated cell counts. The table came from immunoSEQ multiplex PCR; TCRdb's copy has only in-frame clones and leaves some out. V and J calls and clone size are as listed in that table; D and trimming were resolved from the DNA. The sample records about 400,000 clones, 88% being singletons.

The specimen was PBMCs or T cells enriched from blood (not recorded which). The clonotype was recovered from a woman between 40 and 50 years old with acute COVID-19. The rearrangement uses TRBV5-5 and TRBJ2-2; D is unclear. DNA of the CDR3: TGTGCCAGCAGCTTGGGAGCGATCACCGGGGAGCTGTTTTTT. It specifies CASSLGAITGELFF. The entire variable domain, with the rest obtained from reference TRBV5-5 and TRBJ2-2, is as follows: DAGVTQSPTHLIKTRGQQVTLRCSPISGHKSVSWYQQVLGQGPQFIFQYYEKEERGRGNFPDRFSARQFPNYSSELNVNALLLGDSALYLCASSLGAITGELFFGEGSRLTVL.